Here is one T cell receptor beta chain with its context. This sample was taken from a study of blood T cell repertoires in COVID-19. Study details: COVID-19 samples from acute and convalescent phases originated in the United States, Italy and Spain. Sources were T cells, B-cell-depleted T cells, or PBMCs; the material itself was cDNA or gDNA.

Data came from immunoSEQ multiplex PCR; TCRdb stores just in-frame clones and leaves some out. Counted here are about 74,000 clones, 80% to 90% occurring once; the ten biggest clones make up around 35%. Germline V gene data show CDR1 as LNHDA and CDR2 as SQIVND (reference sequence). This CDR3 region has 14 residues. Trimming cost V 5 bases and J 7 bases; bases outside gene matches: 10. Material for sequencing was peripheral blood. V usage is TRBV19 and J usage is TRBJ2-7; 8 bases agree with TRBD1. The sequence was obtained from a man between 70 and 80 years old with acute or convalescent COVID-19. The CDR3 region is CASSRSRGQWEQYF. CDR3 in DNA: TGTGCCAGTAGTCGCTCCAGGGGGCAGTGGGAGCAGTACTTC.